This T cell receptor beta chain was retrieved from a study of cytomegalovirus exposure and HLA in healthy donors. Study findings and constraints: Sequencing artifact likely explains a cluster of highly shared sequence variants.

With 60 Vbeta and 13 Jbeta primers, the PCR was carried out. Profiled with immunoSEQ multiplex PCR; TCRdb holds only in-frame clones, not every one. The profile shows 130,000 to 150,000 clones, roughly 74% of them singletons. As regards this clone: As yet, its antigen is unknown.

Specimen: PBMCs. The sequence was obtained from a woman younger than 30 in good health and CMV-seropositive.

As DNA, the CDR3 is TGTGCCAGCAGTTTAGGGGGGACCTCTGGCTACACCTTC. Translation gives CASSLGGTSGYTF. The gene calls are TRBV27 and TRBJ1-2, with a possible D match to TRBD1 (5 bases). This CDR3 is built from 13 residues. Trimming stripped 2 bases from V and 7 bases from J, with 11 bases between. Germline V CDR1 and CDR2: MNHEY, SMNVEV (reference sequence).